This entry lists 3 T cell receptor beta chains sequenced from one sample in a study of response to subunit inactivated influenza vaccine. TCRdb passed the RT-PCR reads through MiXCR, listing each CDR3 protein once. The table includes just under 250,000 distinct CDR3 sequences, 9.5% to 15% detected once. The specimen comprised non-naive T cells sorted from PBMCs, sampled 14 to 15 days before vaccination. These receptors originate from a man aged 50-59 years who received an inactivated influenza vaccine.

The chain joins TRBV25-1 to TRBJ2-1; no reliable D call. Trimming removed 5 bases from V and 4 bases from J, with 12 bases in between. Per germline, CDR1 MGHDK and CDR2 SYGVNS. The CDR3 is 14 amino acids. The CDR3 here is CASSRPGLYNEQFF. In DNA form, the CDR3 reads TGTGCCAGCAGTAGACCAGGCCTTTACAATGAGCAGTTCTTC.

This clonotype was seen at least ten times. The chain joins TRBV12-5 to TRBJ2-5, with D perhaps TRBD1 (5 bases). The CDR3 covers 18 residues. The V end was cut by 1 base, the J end by 1 base, with 19 bases between. Germline V gene lookup returns CDR1 LGHNT and CDR2 FRNRAP. CDR3 coding DNA: TGTGCTAGTGGTTTGGGAACAGGTCTCACGTGGGGCCAAGAGACCCAGTACTTC. Protein: CASGLGTGLTWGQETQYF.

This clonotype showed up just a few times. The chain links TRBV7-8 to TRBJ2-1; TRBD2 aligns across 11 bases. Looked up from germline, CDR1 is SGHVS and CDR2 is FQNEAQ. V gave up 3 bases and J gave up 0 bases; unmatched junction bases: 1. The CDR3 consists of 16 residues. CDR3 residues: CASSFSGRVSYNEQFF. The CDR3 nucleotides are TGTGCCAGCAGCTTTAGCGGGAGGGTCTCCTACAATGAGCAGTTCTTC.